This entry concerns a single T cell receptor beta chain. Its cognate antigen has yet to be identified. Per-base qualities were not stored, and no clone one base away is much larger. CDR1 and CDR2 (LGHDT, YNNKEL) derive from the germline V gene (reference sequence). Compared with germline, V lacks 11 bases and J lacks 3 bases; bases without a gene match: 3. Inclusive of the bounding cysteine and phenylalanine, the CDR3 is 13 residues long. Only CDR3 DNA is held: 39 bases, read in frame from base 1. This entry is derived from a study of Ad26.COV2.S vaccination and SARS-CoV-2 variants (dated by TCRdb to the early 2020s). Turning to the overall study: Vaccine-arm donors came from COV1001, a multicentre, randomized, double-blind, placebo-controlled phase I-IIa trial of Ad26.COV2.S in healthy adults. Ad26.COV2.S was administered intramuscularly at 5 x 10^10 or 1 x 10^11 viral particles, either as a single shot or as two shots given 56 days apart. Sequencing of the TCRbeta repertoire served to evaluate the specificity and breadth of SARS-CoV-2-reactive T cell receptors following Ad26.COV2.S vaccination. A total of 32 samples were included in the TCR-sequenced set, comprising around 19 Ad26.COV2.S vaccine recipients, 5 placebo recipients and 8 SARS-CoV-2 convalescent individuals. Trial participants were randomized into five groups of five, in which low-dose or high-dose Ad26.COV2.S was given once or twice, or placebo was given on both occasions. Throughout the experiments and outcome assessment, investigators stayed blinded to trial group allocation.

What the treatment or condition label conveys for this sample: 15 to 20 received Ad26.COV2.S at low or high dose, single or two shots; about 5 received placebo; per-sample allocation not given. For vaccine and placebo recipients, repertoires were sequenced using samples collected on day 63 after the first injection. Cohort 1b enrolled about two dozen adults aged 18-55 years at a single site in Boston, USA, between 29 July and 7 August 2020. Ad26.COV2.S was a replication-incompetent adenovirus type 26 vector expressing a prefusion-stabilized SARS-CoV-2 spike protein from the original Wuhan strain. The immunoSEQ Assay was used to sequence TCRbeta CDR3 regions. After extraction, genomic DNA underwent amplification by bias-controlled multiplex PCR, followed by high-throughput sequencing. The source study handled its data this way. To quantify the absolute abundance of every unique TCRbeta CDR3 region, sequences were collapsed and filtered. T cell fraction was estimated by normalizing TCRbeta template counts to usable DNA, with usable DNA measured through amplification of reference genes found in all nucleated cells. Repertoire TCRs were annotated as SARS-CoV-2-specific by exact matching of V gene, CDR3 amino acid sequence and J gene to a known reactive TCR set. The reference SARS-CoV-2 TCR set was derived from MIRA and filtered for enrichment in COVID-19-positive ImmuneCODE repertoires, a step that removed public or cross-reactive TCRs. Using the MIRA antigens, annotated TCRs were further analysed by specific ORF or by position within an ORF. Breadth was defined as annotated unique rearrangements over total unique productive rearrangements; depth was the summed frequency of those rearrangements. Two-sided Wilcoxon rank-sum tests were used to compare TCR breadth between groups. TCRdb carries this immuneACCESS record with in-frame sequences only. Its versions omit some clonotypes, under half of them owing to an unresolved V gene in the studies checked, with the rest unexplained. That table furnishes V, J and clone size, whereas the DNA furnished D and trimming. Across this sample there are approximately 350,000 clones, with 80% to 90% seen only once. Around 7.4% of the sample is held by the ten biggest clonotypes.

What the research found in general, with its limitations: Comparing responses between vaccine doses or regimens was not something the study was powered to do. The authors noted that the TCR breadth and depth analyses may have underestimated total T cell responses. Vaccine and placebo recipients had similar non-spike TCR breadth, a finding consistent with the vaccine containing only spike. After vaccination, spike-specific CD8+ and CD4+ T cell responses were reported to show substantial breadth. Spike-specific TCR breadth was higher in Ad26.COV2.S recipients than in placebo recipients (P = 0.0014).

The sample consisted of peripheral blood, taken in a trial of Ad26.COV2.S vaccine versus placebo. This chain joins TRBV3-1 (or the pseudogene TRBV3-2) to TRBJ2-7, with 14 junctional bases fitting TRBD2. This TCR was recovered from a person between 18 and 65 years old who received the Ad26.COV2.S COVID-19 vaccine or a placebo. In nucleotides, the sequence is TGTGCCTCCGGGACTAGCGGGAGCTACGAGCAGTACTTC. This codes for CASGTSGSYEQYF.